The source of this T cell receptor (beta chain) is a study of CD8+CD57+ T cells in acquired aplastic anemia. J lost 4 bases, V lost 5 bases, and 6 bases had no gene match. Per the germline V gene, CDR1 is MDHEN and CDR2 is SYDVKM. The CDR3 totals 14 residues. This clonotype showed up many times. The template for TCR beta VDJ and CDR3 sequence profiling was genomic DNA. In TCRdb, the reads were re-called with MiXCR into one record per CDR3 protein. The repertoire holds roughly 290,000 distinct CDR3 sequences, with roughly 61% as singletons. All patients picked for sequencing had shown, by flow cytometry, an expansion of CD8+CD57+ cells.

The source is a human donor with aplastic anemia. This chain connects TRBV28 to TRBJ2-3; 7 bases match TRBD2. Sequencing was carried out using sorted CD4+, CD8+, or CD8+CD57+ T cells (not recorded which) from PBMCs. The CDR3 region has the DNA TGTGCCAGCAGTGTGGGAGGGAGGCCAGATACGCAGTATTTT. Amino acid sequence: CASSVGGRPDTQYF.